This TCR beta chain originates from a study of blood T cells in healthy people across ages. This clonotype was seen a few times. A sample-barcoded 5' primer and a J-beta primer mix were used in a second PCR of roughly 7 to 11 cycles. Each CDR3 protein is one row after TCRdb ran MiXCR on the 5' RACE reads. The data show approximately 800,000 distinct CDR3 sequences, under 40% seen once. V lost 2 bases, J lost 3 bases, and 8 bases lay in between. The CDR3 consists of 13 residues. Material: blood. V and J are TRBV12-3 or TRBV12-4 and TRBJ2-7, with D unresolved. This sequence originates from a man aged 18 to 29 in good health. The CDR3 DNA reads TGTGCCAGCAGTTTATCGGCCGACTACGAGCAGTACTTC. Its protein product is CASSLSADYEQYF.